The 27 T cell receptor beta chains listed next were all sequenced from one sample in a study of T cell responses to AZD1222 COVID-19 vaccine. Profiled with immunoSEQ multiplex PCR; TCRdb holds only in-frame clones, not every one. The repertoire holds 70,000 or so clones, with 60% to 85% as singletons. The material was peripheral blood, obtained on day 0 of MenACWY control vaccination. The receptors were sampled from an adult in good health.

The chain links TRBV10-3 to TRBJ1-5; weak D call: TRBD1 (5 bases). V lost 4 bases and J 5 bases, leaving 12 bases between the germline ends. The CDR3 has 14 residues. Germline loops: CDR1 ENHRY, CDR2 SYGVKD. CDR3 nucleotide sequence: TGTGCCATCAGTGGATCGGGGGGGGATCAGCCCCAGCATTTT. As protein: CAISGSGGDQPQHF.

The chain links TRBV18 to TRBJ1-2, with a possible D match to TRBD1 (5 bases). Germline V gene data show CDR1 as KGHSH and CDR2 as LQKENI. CDR3 length: 15 residues. V lost 2 bases, J lost 0 bases, and 10 bases lay in between. DNA for the CDR3: TGTGCCAGCTCACCAATCGGGACCTCTAACTATGGCTACACCTTC. Translating gives CASSPIGTSNYGYTF.

This chain connects TRBV21-1 to TRBJ2-1; whether TRBD1, the table's D call, matches the DNA was not checked. TRBV21-1 is marked as a pseudogene. The CDR3 is 14 residues long. The CDR3 DNA reads as TGTGCCAGCAGCAAAGGGACAGGGGACAATGAGCAGTTCTTC. It codes for CASSKGTGDNEQFF.

The chain links TRBV5-1 to TRBJ2-1; the D gene is possibly TRBD2 (5 bases). CDR3 length: 16 amino acids. Germline CDR1 SGHRS, CDR2 YFSETQ. The V end lost 0 bases, the J end lost 8 bases, and 18 bases lay between the germline ends. CDR3 region: CASSLVRTGSSDEQFF. In nucleotides, the CDR3 is TGCGCCAGCAGCTTGGTCAGGACGGGGTCGAGCGATGAGCAGTTCTTC. The full variable domain, in which reference TRBV5-1 and TRBJ2-1 provide the parts outside the CDR3, is KAGVTQTPRYLIKTRGQQVTLSCSPISGHRSVSWYQQTPGQGLQFLFEYFSETQRNKGNFPGRFSGRQFSNSRSEMNVSTLELGDSALYLCASSLVRTGSSDEQFFGPGTRLTVL.

The J gene is TRBJ2-5, the V gene TRBV19, with 9 nucleotides matching TRBD2. V was pared by 6 bases and J by 0 bases, with 5 bases of the junction left unmatched. The germline gives CDR1 LNHDA, CDR2 SQIVND (reference sequence). This CDR3 has 15 amino acids. The CDR3 loop is CASSPRLADQETQYF. CDR3 nucleotides: TGTGCCAGTAGCCCCCGACTAGCGGACCAAGAGACCCAGTACTTC.

This clone was seen more than once but under ten times. V gene TRBV7-9 combines with J gene TRBJ1-1; 7 nucleotides match TRBD1. This CDR3 is 14 amino acids long. Looked up from germline, CDR1 is SEHNR and CDR2 is FQNEAQ (reference sequence). V lost 5 bases, J lost 5 bases, and 8 bases stayed unmatched. The CDR3 DNA sequence: TGTGCCAGCAGCGCCACAGGGGTGGATACTGAAGCTTTCTTT. Its translation: CASSATGVDTEAFF.

The rearrangement links TRBV13 to TRBJ2-5, with D hard to call. V was pared by 3 bases and J by 0 bases, with 8 bases between. Germline CDR1 PRHDT, CDR2 FYEKMQ (reference sequence). The CDR3 sequence is 14 residues long. DNA for the CDR3: TGTGCCAGCAGCTTGACTGAATACCAAGAGACCCAGTACTTC. Translated: CASSLTEYQETQYF. The full variable domain, completed using reference TRBV13 and TRBJ2-5, is AAGVIQSPRHLIKEKRETATLKCYPIPRHDTVYWYQQGPGQDPQFLISFYEKMQSDKGSIPDRFSAQQFSDYHSELNMSSLELGDSALYFCASSLTEYQETQYFGPGTRLLVL.

This clone was found once. The rearrangement uses TRBV23-1 and TRBJ2-3; D remains unclear. TRBV23-1 is placed among ORFs of uncertain function. V was cut by 7 bases and J by 7 bases, with 9 bases left in between. The CDR3 totals 11 residues. The CDR3, as DNA: TGCGCCAGCACTCCGAGGTATACGCAGTATTTT. This codes for CASTPRYTQYF.

This clone was seen once. This chain links TRBV4-1 with TRBJ2-3, with 12 bases identical to TRBD2. The CDR3 is made up of 14 amino acids. V lost 4 bases to trimming and J lost 5 bases; unmatched junction nucleotides: 1. The germline V gene has CDR1 MGHRA and CDR2 YSYEKL. CDR3 sequence reads: CASSLGLAGDTQYF. The CDR3 coding sequence is TGCGCCAGCAGCCTGGGACTAGCGGGAGATACGCAGTATTTT.

The rearrangement joins TRBV9 to TRBJ2-1; TRBD1 might be the D (6 bases). This CDR3 has 19 amino acids. Germline V gene lookup returns CDR1 SGDLS and CDR2 YYNGEE. Trimming cost V 0 bases and J 0 bases, with 19 bases left between them. For the CDR3, the DNA is TGTGCCAGCAGCGTAGGGGTGGGGCAGGGGACAAGCTCCTACAATGAGCAGTTCTTC. This translates into CASSVGVGQGTSSYNEQFF. Complete variable domain (other parts from reference TRBV9 and TRBJ2-1): DSGVTQTPKHLITATGQRVTLRCSPRSGDLSVYWYQQSLDQGLQFLIQYYNGEERAKGNILERFSAQQFPDLHSELNLSSLELGDSALYFCASSVGVGQGTSSYNEQFFGPGTRLTVL.

The chain is built from TRBV5-1 and TRBJ2-3; 10 nucleotides match TRBD1. The V segment lost 4 bases and the J segment 7 bases; nucleotides outside the gene matches: 6. This CDR3 is 14 amino acids long. CDR1 is SGHRS and CDR2 is YFSETQ in the germline V gene. As DNA, the CDR3 is TGCGCCAGCAGCGGGGGACAGGGGACACATACGCAGTATTTT. Its protein is CASSGGQGTHTQYF. Together with reference TRBV5-1 and TRBJ2-3, the CDR3 gives the full variable domain: KAGVTQTPRYLIKTRGQQVTLSCSPISGHRSVSWYQQTPGQGLQFLFEYFSETQRNKGNFPGRFSGRQFSNSRSEMNVSTLELGDSALYLCASSGGQGTHTQYFGPGTRLTVL.

This chain uses TRBV30 with TRBJ1-6; no clear D. Trimming left V 5 bases short and J 10 bases short, with 12 bases between. CDR1 and CDR2 from the germline V gene are GTSNPN and SVGIG (reference sequence). The length of the CDR3 is 12 residues. This CDR3 reads CAWGRTLSPLHF. In nucleotides, the CDR3 is TGTGCCTGGGGACGTACCTTATCACCCCTCCACTTT.

This chain uses TRBV7-8 with TRBJ2-5, with TRBD1 identical over 8 bases. Unmatched junction bases numbered 5, after V lost 3 bases and J lost 5 bases. This CDR3 has 14 residues. Germline loops: CDR1 SGHVS, CDR2 FQNEAQ. The CDR3 DNA follows: TGTGCCAGCAGCTTCGGACAGGGCGGGGAGACCCAGTACTTC. Protein: CASSFGQGGETQYF.

This rearrangement joins TRBV10-3 to TRBJ1-2; D is perhaps TRBD1 (5 bases). With 5 bases removed from V and 6 bases from J, the gap between germline ends came to 13 bases. This CDR3 has 13 amino acids. Germline V gene data show CDR1 as ENHRY and CDR2 as SYGVKD. The chain's CDR3 is CAISYTGADGYTF. CDR3 DNA: TGTGCCATCAGTTATACAGGAGCGGATGGCTACACCTTC.

This chain joins TRBV5-1 and TRBJ2-5; unclear D gene. V lost 1 base and J 5 bases, leaving 3 bases between the germline ends. This CDR3 region has 11 residues. Germline values: CDR1 SGHRS, CDR2 YFSETQ. The CDR3 loop reads CASSLKETQYF. In DNA form, the CDR3 reads TGCGCCAGCAGCTTGAAGGAGACCCAGTACTTC.

The CDR3 here is CAWSVRPHGELFF. In DNA form, the CDR3 reads TGTGCCTGGAGTGTACGGCCTCACGGGGAGCTGTTTTTT. The J gene is TRBJ2-2, the V gene TRBV30; D gene uncertain. The CDR3 runs to 13 residues. Germline CDR1 GTSNPN, CDR2 SVGIG (reference sequence). Trimming stripped 0 bases from V and 7 bases from J, with 9 bases between.

Note on this clone: The same CDR3 is also encoded by other DNA sequences in this sample. This chain joins TRBV9 and TRBJ1-6; D is undetermined. V was shortened by 4 bases and J by 6 bases, with 8 bases between the two germline ends. The CDR3 contains 13 residues. CDR1 SGDLS and CDR2 YYNGEE come from the germline V gene. DNA of the CDR3: TGTGCCAGCAGCTCCGGACCTAATTCACCCCTCCACTTT. This encodes CASSSGPNSPLHF.

The chain is built from TRBV30 and TRBJ2-7, with TRBD2 matching over 8 bases. The length of the CDR3 is 13 residues. Trimming removed 2 bases from V and 3 bases from J; junction bases left unmatched: 3. Germline V gene sequence: CDR1 GTSNPN, CDR2 SVGIG (reference sequence). The CDR3 is CAWSSGSNYEQYF. DNA of the CDR3: TGTGCCTGGAGTAGCGGGAGCAACTACGAGCAGTACTTC.

The chain is built from TRBV9 and TRBJ1-3, with a tentative D call TRBD1 (5 bases). Germline V gene lookup returns CDR1 SGDLS and CDR2 YYNGEE. The CDR3 is 15 residues long. Between the trimmed V and J ends, which lost 0 bases and 4 bases, there was a span of 11 bases. CDR3 region: CASSVGGDSGNTIYF. The CDR3 DNA reads as TGTGCCAGCAGCGTAGGAGGCGACAGCGGAAACACCATATATTTT.

The rearrangement links TRBV7-2 to TRBJ2-7; 8 nucleotides match TRBD1. This CDR3 has 16 amino acids. J was trimmed by 0 bases and V by 4 bases; bases with no gene match: 8. Germline V gives CDR1 SGHTA, CDR2 FQGNSA. The CDR3 sequence is CASSSSRQGSSYEQYF. The CDR3 DNA reads TGTGCCAGCAGCTCGTCGAGACAGGGGAGCTCCTACGAGCAGTACTTC. The full variable domain, rest sourced from reference TRBV7-2 and TRBJ2-7, is GAGVSQSPSNKVTEKGKDVELRCDPISGHTALYWYRQSLGQGLEFLIYFQGNSAPDKSGLPSDRFSAERTGGSVSTLTIQRTQQEDSAVYLCASSSSRQGSSYEQYFGPGTRLTVT.

In this sample, this clone turned up a few times. The chain has TRBV7-6 and TRBJ2-5; TRBD1 aligns across 7 bases. This CDR3 has 15 amino acids. CDR1 SGHVS and CDR2 FNYEAQ come from the germline V gene. Trimming cost V 5 bases and J 5 bases; bases outside gene matches: 11. CDR3 amino acids: CASSATGARGETQYF. DNA for the CDR3: TGTGCCAGCAGCGCCACAGGGGCCCGAGGGGAGACCCAGTACTTC.

The J gene is TRBJ1-3, the V gene TRBV6-6; 9 nucleotides line up with TRBD1. Germline-derived CDR1 and CDR2 are MNHNY and SVGAGI (reference sequence). The CDR3 extends over 16 amino acids. V lost 6 bases and J lost 1; bases outside the gene matches: 7. The CDR3 DNA is TGTGCCAGCAGCCCCGGGACAGGGTTTTCTGGAAACACCATATATTTT. Encoded protein: CASSPGTGFSGNTIYF.

The chain recombines TRBV9 with TRBJ1-3, with D possibly matching TRBD1 (5 bases). Germline CDR1 is SGDLS and CDR2 is YYNGEE. V lost 4 bases and J lost 8, with 19 bases in between. CDR3 length: 15 amino acids. The CDR3 DNA reads as TGTGCCAGCAGCACTTCCGGGACGGCCCCTGACACCATATATTTT. This sequence encodes CASSTSGTAPDTIYF.

This chain joins TRBV10-3 and TRBJ2-1, with D perhaps TRBD2 (5 bases). The CDR3 is 12 amino acids. In germline, CDR1 is ENHRY, CDR2 SYGVKD. V was clipped by 5 bases and J by 8 bases, with 10 bases between them. The CDR3 coding sequence is TGTGCCATCAGTCCTGGGAGAGATGAGCAGTTCTTC. This gives the protein CAISPGRDEQFF.

V usage is TRBV3-1 (or the pseudogene TRBV3-2) and J usage is TRBJ1-2, with a possible D match to TRBD1 (6 bases). Trimming removed 4 bases from V and 8 bases from J, with 20 bases in between. Germline CDR1 is LGHDT and CDR2 is YNNKEL (reference sequence). The CDR3 runs 15 residues. CDR3 loop: CASSPINTGSFGYTF. CDR3 coding DNA: TGTGCCAGCAGCCCTATTAATACAGGGTCGTTCGGCTACACCTTC.

The V call is TRBV6-5, the J call TRBJ1-6; 7 positions agree with TRBD1. This CDR3 is built from 13 residues. Trimming at V came to 4 bases and at J to 13 bases, leaving 7 bases not matched to a gene. Per the germline V gene, CDR1 is MNHEY and CDR2 is SVGAGI. The CDR3 region is CASSSTGESPLHF. CDR3 sequence (DNA): TGTGCCAGCAGTTCCACAGGGGAGTCCCCCCTCCACTTT.

The V call is TRBV9, the J call TRBJ2-2; D unclear. Per germline, CDR1 SGDLS and CDR2 YYNGEE. Trimming stripped 2 bases from V and 5 bases from J, with 7 bases between. This CDR3 spans 13 amino acids. The CDR3, as DNA: TGTGCCAGCAGCGTTAGCCTGACCGGGGAGCTGTTTTTT. Protein sequence: CASSVSLTGELFF.